This T cell receptor beta chain emerged from a study of T cell repertoires in cytomegalovirus infection (dated by TCRdb to between 2017 and 2020). Turning to the overall study: Donor HLA type was relevant to the analysis, as public TCR beta signatures indicated carriage of CMV infection together with the matching HLA type. The investigation overall reported the following: In the ex vivo response, HLA-C-restricted CMV-specific TCR beta clonotypes were dominant, and in two of eight donors the single most frequent clonotype came from this HLA-C-restricted group. In both this cohort and an independent approximately 370-donor cohort, the cumulative frequency of public TCR beta family members distinguished carriers of CMV infection plus the relevant HLA type.

Notes on this clonotype: It has no known antigen specificity. Nothing much larger sits one base from this clone, and base qualities are not available.

For this chain, trimming is 6 bases at the V end and 3 bases at the J end, and the number of junction bases without a gene match is 10. Per the germline V gene (reference sequence), DFQATT is the CDR1 and SNEGSKA is the CDR2. The cysteine opens and the phenylalanine closes a CDR3 of 15 amino acids. The kept DNA is CDR3 alone, 45 bases in frame from the first base. Data came from an Illumina HiSeq 1500. The raw public data were reprocessed by TCRdb itself: fastp quality trimming at Q25, MiXCR clonotype calling, in-frame beta chains only. Each entry merges the rows of one CDR3 protein and shows their most common DNA and genes. The sample table records 450,000 to 550,000 distinct CDR3 sequences; approximately 15% of these occur just once. The ten largest clones capture roughly 25% of the sample.

Sequencing was carried out using CD8+ T cells from PBMCs. The chain is encoded by TRBV20-1 joined to TRBJ1-5, and 8 junctional nucleotides match TRBD1. The source is a human donor in good health (CMV status not recorded). Some clones in this sample may be carry-over from other donors' samples. The CDR3 protein is CSASDRDSYNQPQHF. The DNA reads TGCAGTGCCTCGGACAGGGATAGTTACAATCAGCCCCAGCATTTT.